This T cell receptor (beta chain) comes out of a study of blood T cell repertoires in COVID-19 (dated by TCRdb to 2018 to 2021). With regard to the full study: Samples from collaborators originated in the United States, Italy and Spain and spanned both the acute and convalescent phases of COVID-19. A freely available public database, intended as a resource for researchers studying the immune response to SARS-CoV-2, is where the repertoires were released. HLA class I and class II types, where available, came from metadata supplied by the sample provider rather than from assay-based typing. Samples were obtained from the ongoing ImmuneRACE study (first 160 participants) and from 1,254 subjects provided by 6 global collaborators. The material from the prospective study consisted of cDNA or gDNA derived from T cells, B-cell-depleted T cells, or PBMCs. The sample metadata nearly always contained a de-identified subject ID, COVID-19 status, age in years and sex. Subjects who had been exposed to COVID-19, were actively infected with it, or had recovered from it provided the deeply sampled blood TCRbeta repertoires that made up the dataset.

Of note for this clone: The antigen this receptor binds is unknown. It has no much larger one-base neighbor in the sample; base qualities were not kept.

Broad study findings and their caveats: How much clinical and demographic metadata was included differed by source and by participant, and the metadata was provided uncurated.

TCRbeta CDR3 regions were amplified from genomic DNA by means of the immunoSEQ Assay, a bias-controlled multiplex PCR. The source study handled its data this way. The number of nucleated cells in each sample was estimated from the amplification of reference gene primers within the assay. To quantify the absolute abundance of each unique TCRbeta CDR3 rearrangement, sequence reads were collapsed and filtered. Productive Simpson clonality was computed per sample as the square root of Simpson's diversity index over productive rearrangements. TCRdb mirrors the immuneACCESS table, restricted to in-frame sequences. Some clones are absent from its copies; in checked studies, under half trace to an unresolved V gene, and the reason for the others is unknown. V, J and clone size derive from that table, while D and trimming were established from the DNA sequence. The sample table records a few hundred thousand clones; about 91% of these occur just once. Jointly, the top ten make up 1.5% to 2% of the sample.

At one collaborating source in Seattle, patients were enrolled during active infection and were followed longitudinally through the course of disease. Each collaborating institution followed its own protocols to collect whole blood in K2EDTA tubes. For TCRbeta analysis, collaborators shipped samples as frozen whole blood, isolated PBMCs, or DNA extracted from either of those sample types. The CDR3 starts with the cysteine, ends with the phenylalanine, and has 16 residues. Only the CDR3 portion is preserved as DNA: 48 bases, with reading frame beginning at the first base. Here V drops 1 base and J drops 2 bases, and the junction holds 5 bases not matched to any gene. Per the germline V gene, SGHTA is the CDR1 and FQGNSA is the CDR2.

Sequenced: peripheral blood. The rearranged chain carries TRBV7-2 and TRBJ2-5; 9 nucleotides in the junction match TRBD2. This TCR derives from a woman in her 30s with COVID-19, enrolled during active disease. The DNA sequence follows: TGTGCCAGCAGCTTAGGCCTAGCGGGGTCTCAAGAGACCCAGTACTTC. Translated, it reads CASSLGLAGSQETQYF.